Below are 29 T cell receptor beta chains sequenced from a single sample in a study of beta chain features in type 1 diabetes. Sequencing targeted expressed TCRB transcripts, as all isolated RNA had been reverse transcribed. The protocol was immunoSEQ multiplex PCR, while the TCRdb copy is restricted to in-frame clones and leaves out a portion. The sample carries almost 350,000 clones, 8% recorded once. What was sequenced was central memory CD4+ T cells from blood. All receptors come from a woman between 18 and 29 years old in good health.

Notes on this clone: This specimen includes other DNA sequences encoding the same CDR3. This chain uses TRBV6-5 with TRBJ2-7, with D perhaps matching TRBD1 (6 bases). V shed 2 bases and J shed 4 bases, with 12 bases lying between them. CDR1 is MNHEY and CDR2 is SVGAGI in the germline V gene. The CDR3 is 14 amino acids. CDR3 amino acids: CASSYTQGPYEQYF. CDR3 DNA sequence: TGTGCCAGCAGTTACACCCAGGGGCCTTACGAGCAGTACTTC.

This clone was detected ten times or more. The genes are TRBV7-9 and TRBJ2-7, with unresolved D. V lost 0 bases and J lost 1, with 7 bases in between. The germline V gene has CDR1 SEHNR and CDR2 FQNEAQ (reference sequence). This CDR3 is 14 amino acids long. For the CDR3, the DNA is TGTGCCAGCAGCTTAGCGGAGAGGTCCTACGAGCAGTACTTC. Its protein product is CASSLAERSYEQYF.

With regard to this clone: This sample includes further DNA sequences coding for the same CDR3. The rearrangement uses TRBV7-9 and TRBJ2-7; TRBD1 might be the D (5 bases). This CDR3 has 16 amino acids. Germline CDR1 reads SEHNR; CDR2 reads FQNEAQ (reference sequence). The V gene lost 1 base and the J gene lost 0 bases, with 13 bases spanning the gap. CDR3 sequence (DNA): TGTGCCAGCAGCTTAGAAGGGCAGGGCAGCTCCTACGAGCAGTACTTC. Protein product: CASSLEGQGSSYEQYF. The variable domain in full, completed from reference TRBV7-9 and TRBJ2-7, reads DTGVSQNPRHKITKRGQNVTFRCDPISEHNRLYWYRQTLGQGPEFLTYFQNEAQLEKSRLLSDRFSAERPKGSFSTLEIQRTEQGDSAMYLCASSLEGQGSSYEQYFGPGTRLTVT.

The rearrangement joins TRBV19 to TRBJ2-7; a weak D match, TRBD2 (5 bases). The germline gives CDR1 LNHDA, CDR2 SQIVND (reference sequence). With 9 bases removed from V and 2 bases from J, the gap between germline ends came to 20 bases. The CDR3 runs 15 residues. The CDR3 spells CASSFWAAGTYEQYF. In DNA, the CDR3 is TGTGCCAGCAGTTTTTGGGCTGCCGGGACCTACGAGCAGTACTTC.

This clone has a handful of counts. The chain has TRBV21-1 and TRBJ2-6. TRBV21-1 is a pseudogene. CDR3 size: 23 residues. This CDR3 is CASSIWPRSPFEWHCTGANVLTF. CDR3 bases: TGTGCCAGCAGCATTTGGCCTCGTTCTCCCTTCGAATGGCACTGTACTGGGGCCAACGTCCTGACTTTC.

This clone was found many times. The sample carries other DNA sequences with the same CDR3. The V and J genes are TRBV5-1 and TRBJ1-5; 8 nucleotides align to TRBD1. The junction had 2 bases not matched to a gene; V was cut back by 2 bases and J by 4 bases. CDR3 length: 14 residues. CDR1 and CDR2 from the germline V gene are SGHRS and YFSETQ. CDR3 sequence (DNA): TGCGCCAGCAGCTTAGGGGACAGGAATCAGCCCCAGCATTTT. This translates into CASSLGDRNQPQHF.

This clone was seen more than once but under ten times. The chain uses TRBV29-1 and TRBJ1-2; D possibly corresponds to TRBD1 (6 bases). Germline V lookup: CDR1 SQVTM, CDR2 ANQGSEA. V gave up 3 bases and J gave up 12 bases, with 11 bases separating them. The CDR3 loop spans 10 amino acids. DNA of the CDR3: TGCAGCGTTGACCAGGGGCAGAACACCTTC. This gives the protein CSVDQGQNTF.

The sample holds a few counts of this clone. This chain joins TRBV11-2 and TRBJ1-1; 7 nucleotides line up with TRBD1. V lost 5 bases to trimming and J lost 4 bases; unmatched junction nucleotides: 10. This CDR3 is built from 15 residues. In germline, CDR1 is SGHAT, CDR2 FQNNGV. The CDR3 bases are TGTGCCAGCAGCCAAACCCAGGGGGGTCTCACTGAAGCTTTCTTT. As protein: CASSQTQGGLTEAFF.

The chain employs TRBV2 and TRBJ2-3; unclear D gene. Germline CDR1 and CDR2: SNHLY and FYNNEI. The CDR3 runs 15 residues. V lost 4 bases to trimming and J lost 1 base, with 12 bases between them. The CDR3 region is CASSGWAPGTDTQYF. The CDR3 DNA sequence: TGTGCCAGCAGTGGGTGGGCACCTGGCACAGATACGCAGTATTTT.

The chain joins TRBV25-1 to TRBJ2-3; D is unresolved. Trimming cost V 2 bases and J 4 bases, with 7 bases left between them. The germline CDR1 and CDR2 sequences are MGHDK and SYGVNS. The CDR3 is 13 amino acids. Written as DNA, the CDR3 is TGTGCCAGCAGTGAACGGTTGGCAGATACGCAGTATTTT. Protein product: CASSERLADTQYF.

The chain uses TRBV18 and TRBJ1-6, with unresolved D. The CDR3 is made up of 17 amino acids. V was cut by 3 bases and J by 9 bases, with 21 bases left in between. Germline V gene data show CDR1 as KGHSH and CDR2 as LQKENI. The CDR3 region has the DNA TGTGCCAGCTCACCCTTGGCCGGCGAGTCTAGCGGTTCACCCCTCCACTTT. Translated, it gives CASSPLAGESSGSPLHF.

The rearrangement uses TRBV6-6 and TRBJ2-7, with TRBD1 identical over 11 bases. V trimming: 5 bases; J trimming: 3 bases; junction bases outside the gene matches: 6. Germline V gene sequence: CDR1 MNHNY, CDR2 SVGAGI (reference sequence). The CDR3 runs 15 residues. The chain's CDR3 is CASSRGGTGGYEQYF. As DNA, the CDR3 is TGTGCCAGCAGTCGGGGCGGGACAGGGGGCTACGAGCAGTACTTC.

This clone showed up just a few times. V is TRBV29-1 and J is TRBJ1-1; the D gene is possibly TRBD1 (6 bases). Trimming took 6 bases from V and 4 from J, leaving 18 bases between them. CDR1 is SQVTM, CDR2 ANQGSEA, per germline. This CDR3 spans 14 amino acids. CDR3: CSVDGGGLATEAFF. The CDR3, as DNA: TGCAGCGTCGACGGGGGGGGGCTCGCCACTGAAGCTTTCTTT.

A few counts support this clone. CDR3: CASSRRAGGPSDTQYF. CDR3 DNA sequence: TGTGCCAGCAGCCGCCGGGCGGGAGGGCCTTCGGATACGCAGTATTTT. The rearrangement links TRBV11-2 to TRBJ2-3; TRBD2 aligns across 9 bases. V trimming: 5 bases; J trimming: 6 bases; junction bases outside the gene matches: 12. Germline V lookup: CDR1 SGHAT, CDR2 FQNNGV. CDR3 length equals 16 residues.

This clone has at least ten counts. The genes are TRBV11-1 and TRBJ1-1, with D possibly being TRBD1 (5 bases). The CDR3 contains 14 residues. V lost 5 bases and J lost 0, with 10 bases in between. CDR1 and CDR2 (germline): SGHAT, FQDESV (reference sequence). In DNA, the CDR3 is TGTGCCAGCAGCCCGGGACGCCTGAACACTGAAGCTTTCTTT. Its protein product is CASSPGRLNTEAFF.

This clone occurred a few times. J is TRBJ2-3 and V is TRBV29-1; D is unresolved. With 7 bases removed from V and 1 base from J, the gap between germline ends came to 9 bases. CDR1 and CDR2 from the germline V gene are SQVTM and ANQGSEA. The CDR3 has 12 amino acids. The CDR3 region has the DNA TGCAGCGCCCCGTATGGCACAGATACGCAGTATTTT. Protein product: CSAPYGTDTQYF.

The CDR3 loop reads CASSFSRNKNIQYF. CDR3 nucleotides: TGTGCCAGCAGTTTTAGCAGGAATAAAAACATTCAGTACTTC. This chain joins TRBV27 and TRBJ2-4; D remains ambiguous. V dropped 3 bases and J dropped 4 bases, with 10 bases sitting between them. CDR1 and CDR2 from the germline V gene are MNHEY and SMNVEV (reference sequence). This CDR3 contains 14 residues.

The table lists this clone with a few counts. The chain employs TRBV10-3 and TRBJ2-2; D may match TRBD1 or TRBD2 (7 bases each). CDR1 and CDR2 from the germline V gene are ENHRY and SYGVKD. This CDR3 spans 17 amino acids. Trimming removed 4 bases from V and 0 bases from J, with 15 bases in between. As DNA, the CDR3 is TGTGCCATCAGTGCGCAGGGGGGGTTTACGAACACCGGGGAGCTGTTTTTT. Its translation is CAISAQGGFTNTGELFF.

The chain links TRBV9 to TRBJ2-5; 12 nucleotides line up with TRBD2. The length of the CDR3 is 18 residues. Germline trimming cut 0 bases from V and 5 bases from J; bases unmatched to any gene: 11. Germline loops: CDR1 SGDLS, CDR2 YYNGEE. CDR3 in amino acids: CASSVGTGLAGRGETQYF. The CDR3 DNA reads TGTGCCAGCAGCGTAGGGACAGGACTAGCGGGAAGGGGGGAGACCCAGTACTTC. Drawing the rest from reference TRBV9 and TRBJ2-5, the complete variable domain is DSGVTQTPKHLITATGQRVTLRCSPRSGDLSVYWYQQSLDQGLQFLIQYYNGEERAKGNILERFSAQQFPDLHSELNLSSLELGDSALYFCASSVGTGLAGRGETQYFGPGTRLLVL.

The chain is built from TRBV7-2 and TRBJ1-2, with a possible D match to TRBD1 (5 bases). This CDR3 is 15 amino acids long. V was shortened by 5 bases and J by 0 bases, with 13 bases between the two germline ends. Germline loops: CDR1 SGHTA, CDR2 FQGNSA. The CDR3 DNA reads TGTGCCAGCAGCCAACAGGCAGAGGCTAACTATGGCTACACCTTC. Its protein is CASSQQAEANYGYTF.

This clone has more than one count but fewer than ten. This sequence joins TRBV7-2 and TRBJ2-1, with TRBD2 identical over 7 bases. From germline, CDR1 is SGHTA and CDR2 FQGNSA. V was pared by 5 bases and J by 10 bases, with 11 bases of the junction left unmatched. CDR3 length: 14 residues. CDR3 in DNA: TGTGCCAGCAGCCCCGCAAGAGGGCGGGGGGAGCAGTTCTTC. Its protein product is CASSPARGRGEQFF.

The chain employs TRBV2 and TRBJ2-3, with D unclear. Trimming took 4 bases from V and 9 from J, leaving 2 bases between them. CDR1 is SNHLY and CDR2 is FYNNEI in the germline V gene. The CDR3 loop spans 9 amino acids. DNA for the CDR3: TGTGCCAGCAGTGTCACGCAGTATTTT. This gives the protein CASSVTQYF.

CDR3 DNA: TGTGCCAGCAGTGGATCAGCTTCTACCTACGAGCAGTACTTC. Residues: CASSGSASTYEQYF. This rearrangement joins TRBV11-1 to TRBJ2-7; no reliable D call. The germline V gene encodes CDR1 SGHAT and CDR2 FQDESV (reference sequence). The V gene lost 6 bases and the J gene lost 2 bases, with 14 bases spanning the gap. The CDR3 consists of 14 residues. Based on the CDR3 plus reference TRBV11-1 and TRBJ2-7, the full variable domain is EAEVAQSPRYKITEKSQAVAFWCDPISGHATLYWYRQILGQGPELLVQFQDESVVDDSQLPKDRFSAERLKGVDSTLKIQPAELGDSAMYLCASSGSASTYEQYFGPGTRLTVT.

In its sample, this clone was seen a few times. Other DNA sequences in this specimen translate into the identical CDR3. The V call is TRBV5-1, the J call TRBJ2-1, with 11 bases lining up with TRBD1. V dropped 4 bases and J dropped 6; count of bases not matched to a gene: 3. The V gene's germline CDR1 is SGHRS and CDR2 YFSETQ. This CDR3 is 14 amino acids long. The DNA of the CDR3 is TGCGCCAGCAGCCTCGGGACAGGGGGCAATGAGCAGTTCTTC. Translation: CASSLGTGGNEQFF.

This clone showed up just a few times. The chain employs TRBV25-1 and TRBJ2-1, with TRBD1 matching 7 bases. CDR1 and CDR2 from the germline V gene are MGHDK and SYGVNS. The V and J ends lost 4 bases and 4 bases, in that order; junction bases with no gene match: 7. The CDR3 has 15 residues. This CDR3 is CASSGGDSRYNEQFF. DNA of the CDR3: TGTGCCAGCAGTGGTGGGGACAGTCGATACAATGAGCAGTTCTTC.

This clone was counted a few times. The chain couples TRBV7-2 to TRBJ1-2, with a weak D call TRBD1 (6 bases). V was clipped by 1 base and J by 7 bases, with 13 bases between them. The CDR3 covers 14 residues. Per germline, CDR1 SGHTA and CDR2 FQGNSA. This chain's CDR3 is CASSLDRGRSGYTF. The CDR3 region has the DNA TGTGCCAGCAGCTTAGATCGGGGGCGGAGTGGCTACACCTTC.

This chain links TRBV4-3 with TRBJ1-5, with D perhaps TRBD1 (6 bases). CDR1 and CDR2 from the germline V gene are LGHNA and YSLEER. V was pared by 0 bases and J by 7 bases, with 10 bases between. This CDR3 contains 14 residues. CDR3: CASSQDTGGQPQHF. Written as DNA, the CDR3 is TGCGCCAGCAGCCAAGACACCGGGGGCCAGCCCCAGCATTTT.

This clone was seen many times. J is TRBJ1-1 and V is TRBV7-9; D is possibly TRBD1 (5 bases). This CDR3 contains 14 residues. Trimming stripped 6 bases from V and 3 bases from J, with 14 bases between. Germline CDR1 SEHNR, CDR2 FQNEAQ (reference sequence). The CDR3 DNA is TGTGCCAGCAGGATACTCGGGGGGGACACTGAAGCTTTCTTT. Amino acids: CASRILGGDTEAFF. The full variable domain, rest sourced from reference TRBV7-9 and TRBJ1-1, is DTGVSQNPRHKITKRGQNVTFRCDPISEHNRLYWYRQTLGQGPEFLTYFQNEAQLEKSRLLSDRFSAERPKGSFSTLEIQRTEQGDSAMYLCASRILGGDTEAFFGQGTRLTVV.

This clone has only a few counts. The V call is TRBV27, the J call TRBJ2-7; a possible D gene is TRBD2 (5 bases). Germline lookup yields CDR1 MNHEY and CDR2 SMNVEV (reference sequence). The CDR3 is 13 residues long. V shed 8 bases and J shed 5 bases, with 16 bases lying between them. The CDR3 loop reads CASVPDWPHEQYF. The CDR3 DNA reads as TGTGCCAGCGTCCCGGACTGGCCTCACGAGCAGTACTTC.